The T cell receptor beta chain under discussion was sequenced for a study of cytomegalovirus exposure and HLA in healthy donors (dated 2017 in TCRdb). Notes on the research overall: In an earlier analysis of fewer than 750 of the donors, 250 to 350 Gb of sequence data and just under 120 million unique TCR beta sequences from 150 million to 200 million T cells were reported. Around 300 gigabases of sequencing data and 70 million to 85 million unique TCR sequences were included in an early release covering 500 to 750 HLA-typed donors. Of the 398 genotyped donors, approximately 80% fell in the genetic ancestry cluster associated with self-reported Caucasian donors. The study aimed to test whether cataloging public T cell receptors could reveal signatures of past pathogen exposure. Using immunosequencing, the study profiled T cell repertoires from about 610 subjects and related those repertoires to cytomegalovirus serostatus. Along with the roughly 700-subject first cohort, a separate validation cohort of over a hundred different subjects was used. The study combined high-throughput TCR immunosequencing, statistical association of individual TCRs with disease status, and machine learning to predict cytomegalovirus infection status. In a later analysis, previously published TCR beta repertoires from more than 500 donors were re-analyzed and high-resolution HLA genotyping was added so that TCR occurrence patterns could be studied. Rather than using new phenotypic data, the later analysis identified candidate immune exposures from TCR beta sequences and from how often those sequences occurred across donors. To decide whether each TCR beta V gene segment behaved as functional or pseudogenic, an earlier analysis of some 570 of the donors relied on high-throughput TCR beta sequencing. Alongside the repertoire data, information on donor age, sex, ethnicity and CMV serostatus was compiled. A later genetic analysis took genome-wide SNP genotypes for about 55% of the 666 donors and used that subset as a discovery cohort. Every repertoire in the discovery cohort had been generated on one and the same sequencing platform. Both class I and class II loci were covered by HLA typing, at four-digit resolution. Typing coverage differed by locus: A, B, C, DRB1 and DQB1 were typed in about 629-630 donors, DQA1 in about 500, DPA1 in 606, and DPB1 in just under 490. A handful of DR-DQ haplotypes were handled as single units for association and clustering because linkage in the cohort was strong. Across some 400 genotyped donors of the cohort, an average of approximately 220,000 unique TCR beta nucleotide sequences per donor were sequenced, and approximately 17% of those sequences were non-productive. The research as a whole found: Specific HLA alleles were associated with roughly 16,000 TCR beta sequences at a false discovery rate of 0.05 in a later analysis. Across donors, most TCR sequences were observed very rarely, whereas some public TCRs were present in many individuals. A later analysis reported that several top co-occurrence clusters appeared linked to parvovirus B19, influenza, CMV and Epstein-Barr virus. The classifier was reported to diagnose cytomegalovirus status with high specificity and sensitivity in both the original cohort and the validation cohort. A later analysis found that most CMV-associated TCR beta chains appeared HLA-restricted, with HLA associations seemingly driven largely by CMV exposure. An earlier analysis of 450 to 750 of the donors showed that most TCR beta V segments appeared in productive rearrangements either about 87% or about 30% of the time, which broadly matched IMGT annotations. A total of some 180 TCR beta chains were listed by the study as associated with cytomegalovirus. In a later analysis, HLA-associated TCR beta chains were found to be more clonally expanded and to have lower generation probabilities than equally common non-associated chains. In a later genetic analysis, a missense DCLRE1C variant was associated with V-gene and J-gene trimming of TCR beta chains, and the association was replicated in an independent cohort. A cluster of highly shared sequence variants was judged likely to be a technical artifact of the sequencing pipeline. A few of the identified cytomegalovirus-associated TCR beta chains were confirmed in vitro to be specific for cytomegalovirus antigens. Because HLA typing was missing for some donors at each locus, association tests included only the typed subset. The authors suggested that the approach could potentially be extended to other disease states and immunological phenotypes. The earlier analysis of fewer than 750 of the donors excluded approximately 17 rarely observed V segments, including chromosome 9 orphons, because counts were too low. The cohort was sequenced for TCR beta chains only, and without alpha or paired-chain data the features that could be detected were limited. Presence/absence analyses assumed roughly uniform sequencing depth across donors, an assumption that may not hold. Strong co-occurrence of HLA alleles, especially DR and DQ, made assigning TCR associations to individual alleles difficult. In a later analysis, TCR association rates were found to vary across HLA loci, with the most associated TCRs seen for DRB1 alleles and the fewest for HLA-C alleles. A further reported finding was that TCR beta sequences accurately predicted the HLA-A and HLA-B alleles for most subjects in the first cohort. In a later genetic analysis, fewer N-insertions in productive TCRs were reported among donors in an Asian-associated ancestry cluster than the approximately 670-donor mean. The only immune exposure information available for the cohort was CMV serostatus. Correlated functional status among segregating V segments might be attributable to linkage disequilibrium, but an unknown experimental factor could not be ruled out. Some IMGT-functional V segments, including TRBV6-2 and TRBV6-3, could not be distinguished by the 87-base-pair reads and were therefore excluded.

The library was generated by the immunoSEQ multiplex PCR assay. A mixture of 60 forward primers for TCR Vbeta segments and 13 reverse primers for TCR Jbeta segments was used in the multiplex PCR. The CDR3 region of rearranged TCR beta genes was amplified from genomic DNA with a multiplex PCR assay. The amplified TCR beta libraries were sequenced on the Illumina HiSeq System as 87-base-pair reads. The authors processed their data as follows. In a later analysis, around 80 million unique TCR beta chains were counted across the approximately 640 repertoires, and about 9.9 million of these chains were shared by at least two donors. To remove PCR and sequencing errors, raw reads were error-corrected and collapsed into unique sequences using a nearest-neighbor algorithm that merged closely related sequences. V, D and J gene segments were assigned by aligning CDR3 sequences to IMGT reference sequences. For a sequence to be retained, a match of at least six nucleotides was required to both a V gene segment and a J gene segment. Rearrangements were classified as productive when the CDR3 lacked stop codons and remained in frame with V and J, and all other rearrangements were classified as non-productive. CDR3 was defined according to IMGT convention as the region running from the second conserved V-encoded cysteine to the conserved J-encoded phenylalanine. Sequences without an unambiguous match to a single V gene segment were excluded from the earlier analysis of 450 to 650 of the donors. An earlier analysis of fewer than 750 of the donors called V segments functional above 56.7% productive rearrangements and segregating when the between-donor standard deviation exceeded 5%. To diagnose cytomegalovirus status from the catalog of TCR beta chain sequences, a statistical classification framework was built. V and J gene assignment, in a later analysis, came from comparing TCR nucleotide sequences with IMGT/GENE-DB human TR gene sequences. In a later analysis, CDR3 sequences and most-parsimonious VDJ recombination scenarios were assigned using the TCRdist pipeline. In a later analysis, each TCR beta chain was defined by its CDR3 amino acid sequence together with its V-gene family, and reads lacking a unique V-gene family were excluded. To address suspected cross-contamination and a sequencing artifact, a later analysis removed roughly 640 highly shared, low-generation-probability nucleotide sequences. In a later analysis, a clonal expansion index was calculated for each public chain from normalized within-repertoire ranks of inferred template counts. In a later analysis, generation probabilities were computed using a VDJ recombination model fitted to out-of-frame rearrangements, and the results were checked against IGoR. Hypergeometric tests were used in a later analysis to score TCR-TCR, TCR-HLA and TCR-CMV co-occurrence, with a repertoire-size bias correction applied to the TCR pairs. False discovery rates were estimated in a later analysis by permuting HLA or CMV assignments 20 times. A later analysis grouped co-occurring TCRs with DBSCAN, adding TCRdist sequence similarity when clustering within HLA-allele-positive subsets. For co-occurrence clustering, repertoires with fewer than 30,000 or more than 120,000 public chains were excluded, along with about five repertoires with anomalous nucleotide sharing. Imported from immuneACCESS, the table was reduced by TCRdb to in-frame sequences with V and J called. These copies leave out some clones; in studies compared against another copy, an unresolved V gene accounts for under half, and the cause of the remainder is not known. The V and J calls and the clone size are those of that table, but D and trimming were determined from the DNA. In all, the sample holds some 140,000 clones, and around 75% of those were seen once. The ten largest clones add up to under 3.5% of the sample.

In total, 630 or so healthy bone marrow donors made up the cohort. At the time of sampling, all cohort members were nominally healthy, though unrecorded immune exposures were likely present. The donor tested CMV seronegative, placing the donor among the roughly 400 seronegative members of the cohort. Each donor provided a peripheral blood sample, and peripheral blood mononuclear cells were used for TCR beta sequencing. Genomic DNA was extracted from the blood cell samples with the Qiagen DNeasy Blood Extraction Kit. From its cysteine to its phenylalanine, the CDR3 spans 13 amino acids. Only the CDR3 portion is preserved as DNA: 39 bases, with reading frame beginning at the first base. CDR1 GTSNPN and CDR2 SVGIG are derived from the germline V gene (reference sequence). V drops 2 bases and J drops 4 bases, leaving 9 bases in between. As concerns this clone: It has no known antigen specificity. Base qualities are not provided; no much larger clone lies one nucleotide away.

The sample consisted of PBMCs. This receptor was obtained from a young man in good health and CMV-seronegative. The chain links TRBV30 with TRBJ1-5, with an unclear D gene assignment. CDR3 protein: CAWSLESNQPQHF. The DNA sequence reads TGTGCCTGGAGTTTGGAGTCTAATCAGCCCCAGCATTTT. Joined to the reference TRBV30 and TRBJ1-5 proteins, this CDR3 gives the full variable domain: SQTIHQWPATLVQPVGSPLSLECTVEGTSNPNLYWYRQAAGRGLQLLFYSVGIGQISSEVPQNLSASRPQDRQFILSSKKLLLSDSGFYLCAWSLESNQPQHFGDGTRLSIL.